Described below is a single TCR beta chain sequence and its context. Its antigen target is currently unknown. No much larger clone is present one base from it, and per-base qualities are unavailable. The time point label corresponds to: baseline before first vaccination. Vaccinee samples were obtained from the UK trials COV001 and COV002, which included a single-blind randomized controlled phase 2/3 trial of AZD1222 (ChAdOx1 nCoV-19) in healthy adults. Trial participant PBMC samples were collected at day 0 and day 28 after the second dose for TCRbeta chain sequencing. The CDR3 sequence holds 16 residues, the cysteine and phenylalanine included. The kept DNA is CDR3 alone, 48 bases in frame from the first base. V loses 0 bases, J loses 4 bases, and the germline ends lie 13 bases apart. Taken from the germline V gene, the CDR1 and CDR2 loops are SGHTA and FQGNSA. The record originates from a study of T cell responses to AZD1222 COVID-19 vaccine (dated by TCRdb to the early 2020s). For the wider study: Because spike-specific TCR depth and breadth did not differ between the two schedules, AZD1222 recipients who got a second dose at roughly 4 weeks were pooled with those who got a second dose at roughly 12 weeks. Trial participants were enrolled by age into subgroups of 18-55, 56-69 and 70-plus years, and about 150, 27 and 61 TCR-sequenced participants, respectively, were included in these subgroups. A total of roughly 240 trial participants underwent TCR sequencing, of whom some 210 received two doses of AZD1222 and roughly 25 received two doses of the MenACWY control vaccine. The paper's findings and limits, for the study overall: In the small 56-69-year group, the increase in depth fell short of significance, most likely because of low power. Because no day 14 peak-response samples were available, the repertoires could be characterized only after the peak T cell response. After two AZD1222 doses, both the breadth and the depth of spike-specific TCRs were significantly higher than at day 0 and than in MenACWY recipients. Reportedly, almost half of the unique spike-specific TCRs recognized epitopes lying outside the regions that are mutated in the B.1.351 and B.1.1.7 variants. CD4 TCRs associated with the vaccine covered the entire spike protein, and the dominant responses were in regions 160-218 and 743-854. Conclusions about previously exposed vaccinees are limited because only six or seven AZD1222 recipients were SARS-CoV-2 seropositive at baseline. Participants were mostly white British and included more females than males, and it was suggested by the authors that clonal diversity may have been underestimated.

The CDR3 regions of human TCRbeta chains were subjected to immunosequencing. Processing in the source paper ran as follows. Repertoire TCRs were checked for matches against a reference library of SARS-CoV-2-specific TCRs that had been generated using the MIRA antigen-specificity platform. Breadth meant the fraction of unique TCRs that were SARS-CoV-2-associated, whereas depth meant the fraction of total T cells that were SARS-CoV-2-associated. Using the MIRA data, each spike-specific TCR was assigned both to the spike region to which the TCR was reactive and to a CD4 or CD8 class. Log10-transformed breadth and depth values were compared by one-way ANOVA with Sidak's multiple comparisons tests. The immuneACCESS repertoire file appears here via TCRdb, limited to in-frame rearrangements. These files lack a portion of the clones; in checked studies, under half of the deficit traces to unresolved V genes, and the cause of the others is not known. D and trimming were read from the DNA, whereas the V and J calls and clone size are those reported in that table. Within this sample are 150,000 to 200,000 clones, with around 93% of them counted one time only. The ten largest account for 1.3% to 1.5% of the sample.

The material sequenced was peripheral blood, taken on day 0 of AZD1222 vaccination. The chain is encoded by TRBV7-2 joined to TRBJ1-3; TRBD1 is a weak D gene call, 5 bases matching. This sequence originates from an adult in good health. The bases are TGTGCCAGCAGCTTAGCTCGGCCGGGGCAAGGAAACACCATATATTTT. It codes for CASSLARPGQGNTIYF.